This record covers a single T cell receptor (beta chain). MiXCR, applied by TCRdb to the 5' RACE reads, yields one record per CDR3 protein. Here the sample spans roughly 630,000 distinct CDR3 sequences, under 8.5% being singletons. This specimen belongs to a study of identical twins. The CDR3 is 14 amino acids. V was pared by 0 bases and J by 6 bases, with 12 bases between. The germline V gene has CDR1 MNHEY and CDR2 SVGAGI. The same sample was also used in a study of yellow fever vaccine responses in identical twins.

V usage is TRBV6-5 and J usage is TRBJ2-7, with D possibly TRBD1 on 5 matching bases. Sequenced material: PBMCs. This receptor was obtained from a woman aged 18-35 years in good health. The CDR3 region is CASSYSQGFAEQYF. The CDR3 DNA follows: TGTGCCAGCAGTTACTCCCAGGGCTTTGCCGAGCAGTACTTC.